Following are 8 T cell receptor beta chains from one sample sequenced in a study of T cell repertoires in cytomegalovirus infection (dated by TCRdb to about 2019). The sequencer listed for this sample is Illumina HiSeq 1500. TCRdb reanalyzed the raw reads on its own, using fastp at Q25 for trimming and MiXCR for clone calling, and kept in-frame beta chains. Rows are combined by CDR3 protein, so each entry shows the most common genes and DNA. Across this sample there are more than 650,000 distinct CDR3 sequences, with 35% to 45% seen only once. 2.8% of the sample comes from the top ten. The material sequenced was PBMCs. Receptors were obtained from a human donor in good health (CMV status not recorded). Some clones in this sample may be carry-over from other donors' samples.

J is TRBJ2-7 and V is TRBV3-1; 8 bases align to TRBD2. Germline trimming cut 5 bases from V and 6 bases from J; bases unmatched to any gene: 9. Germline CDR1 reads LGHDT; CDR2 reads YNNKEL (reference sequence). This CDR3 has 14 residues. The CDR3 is CASSSPWTSTEQYF. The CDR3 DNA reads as TGTGCCAGCAGCTCTCCCTGGACTAGCACCGAGCAGTACTTC.

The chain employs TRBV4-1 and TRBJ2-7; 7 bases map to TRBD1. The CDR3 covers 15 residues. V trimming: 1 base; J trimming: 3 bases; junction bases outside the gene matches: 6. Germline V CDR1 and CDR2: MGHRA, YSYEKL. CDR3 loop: CASSQVEGTDYEQYF. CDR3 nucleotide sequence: TGCGCCAGCAGCCAAGTTGAGGGGACAGACTACGAGCAGTACTTC.

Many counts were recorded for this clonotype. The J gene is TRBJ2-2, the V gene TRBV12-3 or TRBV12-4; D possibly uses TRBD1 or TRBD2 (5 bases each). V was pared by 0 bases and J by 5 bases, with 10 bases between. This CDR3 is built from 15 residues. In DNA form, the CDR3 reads TGTGCCAGCAGTTTAGCCGGGAAGGGGACCGGGGAGCTGTTTTTT. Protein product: CASSLAGKGTGELFF.

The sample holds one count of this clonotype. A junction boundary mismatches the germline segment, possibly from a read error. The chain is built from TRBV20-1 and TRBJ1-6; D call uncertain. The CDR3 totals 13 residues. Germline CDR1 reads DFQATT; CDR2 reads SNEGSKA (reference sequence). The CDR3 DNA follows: TGCTGTGCCACTCAGGTTCTTAATTCACCCCTCCACTTT. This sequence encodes CCATQVLNSPLHF.

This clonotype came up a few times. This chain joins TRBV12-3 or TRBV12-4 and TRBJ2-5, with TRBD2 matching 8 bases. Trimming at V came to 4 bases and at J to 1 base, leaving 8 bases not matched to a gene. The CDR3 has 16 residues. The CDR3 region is CASSWTSLSSQETQYF. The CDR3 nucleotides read TGTGCCAGCAGTTGGACTAGCTTATCTTCCCAAGAGACCCAGTACTTC.

The CDR3 DNA follows: TGCGCCAGCAGCCAAGATTTACTAGCGGCCGGCACAGATACGCAGTATTTT. Amino acid sequence: CASSQDLLAAGTDTQYF. This chain links TRBV4-1 with TRBJ2-3; 8 positions match TRBD2. The CDR3 consists of 17 residues. Trimming removed 0 bases from V and 1 base from J; junction bases left unmatched: 6. CDR1 and CDR2 from the germline V gene are MGHRA and YSYEKL.

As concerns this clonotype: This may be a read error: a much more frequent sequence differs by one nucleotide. The DNA for the CDR3 is TGTGCCAGCAGATTAGGTGACAGAAAAGAGACCCAGTACTTC. Its protein is CASRLGDRKETQYF. The rearrangement links TRBV11-2 to TRBJ2-5; weak D call: TRBD1 (5 bases). The CDR3 consists of 14 residues. The germline CDR1 and CDR2 sequences are SGHAT and FQNNGV.

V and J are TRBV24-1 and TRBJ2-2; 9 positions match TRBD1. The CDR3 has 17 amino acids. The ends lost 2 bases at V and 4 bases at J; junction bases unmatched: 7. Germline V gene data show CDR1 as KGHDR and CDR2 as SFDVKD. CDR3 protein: CATSDSPGQGSTGELFF. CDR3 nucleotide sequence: TGTGCCACCAGTGATTCACCGGGACAGGGTAGCACCGGGGAGCTGTTTTTT.